The 29 T cell receptor beta chains reported below all come from one sample, sequenced in a study of T cells in Graves' hyperthyroidism and ophthalmopathy. Using RNA transcripts as the source, TCR beta CDR3 regions were amplified. An initial round of RT-PCR targeting the TCR CDR3 relied on the HTBI primer set. TCRdb reanalysed the multiplex PCR reads using MiXCR and keeps one entry per CDR3 protein. The data show some 760,000 distinct CDR3 sequences, about 14% seen once. Sequencing used blood. These receptors originate from a woman under 30 with Graves' hyperthyroidism.

J is TRBJ1-5 and V is TRBV24-1; D is possibly TRBD1 (5 bases). The CDR3 has 18 amino acids. V lost 2 bases and J 0 bases, leaving 16 bases between the germline ends. Germline V gene data show CDR1 as KGHDR and CDR2 as SFDVKD. This CDR3 is CATSDSKTAVYSNQPQHF. DNA of the CDR3: TGTGCCACCAGTGATTCTAAGACAGCCGTTTATAGCAATCAGCCCCAGCATTTT.

This clonotype was detected ten times or more. The chain uses TRBV24-1 and TRBJ2-2; 7 nucleotides match TRBD1. Germline CDR1 reads KGHDR; CDR2 reads SFDVKD. The V segment lost 1 base and the J segment 3 bases; nucleotides outside the gene matches: 4. This CDR3 contains 16 residues. DNA for the CDR3: TGTGCCACCAGTGATTTAAGGACAGGTGACACCGGGGAGCTGTTTTTT. It specifies CATSDLRTGDTGELFF.

A few counts support this clonotype. The chain combines TRBV19 with TRBJ2-2, with 12 bases matching TRBD2. Germline loops: CDR1 LNHDA, CDR2 SQIVND (reference sequence). J gave up 6 bases and V 5 bases, and 7 bases lay outside the gene matches. The CDR3 length is 16 residues. The CDR3 nucleotides are TGTGCCAGTAGTCCGACTAGCGGGAGTTGGGCCGGGGAGCTGTTTTTT. Amino acids: CASSPTSGSWAGELFF. The full variable domain, with the rest looked up from reference TRBV19 and TRBJ2-2, is DGGITQSPKYLFRKEGQNVTLSCEQNLNHDAMYWYRQDPGQGLRLIYYSQIVNDFQKGDIAEGYSVSREKKESFPLTVTSAQKNPTAFYLCASSPTSGSWAGELFFGEGSRLTVL.

The sample holds many counts of this clonotype. The gene calls are TRBV7-2 and TRBJ1-3; D ambiguous. CDR3 length: 15 residues. The germline CDR1 and CDR2 sequences are SGHTA and FQGNSA. Trimming left V 6 bases short and J 4 bases short, with 16 bases between. The CDR3 sequence: CASRITPGSGNTIYF. The CDR3 coding sequence is TGTGCCAGCAGGATCACACCGGGTAGCGGAAACACCATATATTTT. Full variable domain (outside the CDR3, taken from reference TRBV7-2 and TRBJ1-3): GAGVSQSPSNKVTEKGKDVELRCDPISGHTALYWYRQSLGQGLEFLIYFQGNSAPDKSGLPSDRFSAERTGGSVSTLTIQRTQQEDSAVYLCASRITPGSGNTIYFGEGSWLTVV.

This clonotype was seen repeatedly, ten times or more. The CDR3 loop is CASSLFWTDYEQYF. CDR3 bases: TGTGCCAGCAGTTTATTTTGGACAGATTACGAGCAGTACTTC. J is TRBJ2-7 and V is TRBV27, with D tentatively TRBD1 (6 bases). Germline CDR1 and CDR2: MNHEY and SMNVEV (reference sequence). CDR3 length: 14 residues. Trimming removed 1 base from V and 4 bases from J, with 11 bases in between.

This clonotype was seen more than once but under ten times. The chain joins TRBV7-9 to TRBJ1-4; 7 bases align to TRBD1. J was trimmed by 8 bases and V by 3 bases; bases with no gene match: 6. This CDR3 is 14 amino acids long. Germline V CDR1 and CDR2: SEHNR, FQNEAQ (reference sequence). The CDR3 loop is CASSFDREGEKLFF. DNA for the CDR3: TGTGCCAGCAGCTTCGACAGGGAGGGGGAAAAACTGTTTTTT. Together with reference TRBV7-9 and TRBJ1-4, the CDR3 gives the full variable domain: DTGVSQNPRHKITKRGQNVTFRCDPISEHNRLYWYRQTLGQGPEFLTYFQNEAQLEKSRLLSDRFSAERPKGSFSTLEIQRTEQGDSAMYLCASSFDREGEKLFFGSGTQLSVL.

This clonotype was seen a handful of times. The J gene is TRBJ2-5, the V gene TRBV18, with 9 nucleotides matching TRBD1. The ends lost 0 bases at V and 4 bases at J; junction bases unmatched: 0. Germline V gene data show CDR1 as KGHSH and CDR2 as LQKENI. This CDR3 comprises 14 residues. CDR3 sequence reads: CASSPPGQGETQYF. CDR3 DNA: TGTGCCAGCTCACCACCGGGACAGGGAGAGACCCAGTACTTC.

The genes are TRBV5-1 and TRBJ2-7; TRBD2 matches 8 bases. The junction had 18 bases not matched to a gene; V was cut back by 1 base and J by 6 bases. The germline gives CDR1 SGHRS, CDR2 YFSETQ. This CDR3 spans 18 amino acids. CDR3 in DNA: TGCGCCAGCAGCTTGACCGCAAGCGGGAGATTCGGGATCTGCGAGCAGTACTTC. Its protein is CASSLTASGRFGICEQYF.

Only a few counts were recorded for this clonotype. V and J are TRBV9 and TRBJ2-2; D possibly uses TRBD1 or TRBD2 (5 bases each). Trimming took off 6 bases at V and 4 bases at J, with 10 bases between the two ends. The CDR3 consists of 13 residues. Germline CDR1 and CDR2: SGDLS and YYNGEE. The CDR3 DNA reads TGTGCCAGCACCGAAGGGACCACCGGGGAGCTGTTTTTT. It yields the protein CASTEGTTGELFF. The whole variable domain, remainder taken from reference TRBV9 and TRBJ2-2, is DSGVTQTPKHLITATGQRVTLRCSPRSGDLSVYWYQQSLDQGLQFLIQYYNGEERAKGNILERFSAQQFPDLHSELNLSSLELGDSALYFCASTEGTTGELFFGEGSRLTVL.

The chain links TRBV12-3 or TRBV12-4 to TRBJ1-3; D is unresolved. CDR3 length: 12 residues. V shed 3 bases and J shed 4 bases, with 4 bases lying between them. CDR3 sequence reads: CASSFKGNTIYF. CDR3 DNA: TGTGCCAGCAGTTTCAAGGGAAACACCATATATTTT.

This clonotype was observed a handful of times. This chain connects TRBV7-3 to TRBJ2-1; TRBD2 matches at 8 bases. J gave up 10 bases and V 5 bases, and 10 bases lay outside the gene matches. The germline gives CDR1 SGHTA, CDR2 FQGTGA. The length of the CDR3 is 14 residues. CDR3 DNA: TGTGCCAGCAGCCGCGACCGGACTAGCAGCGAGCAGTTCTTC. This sequence encodes CASSRDRTSSEQFF.

CDR3 nucleotides: TGTGCCAGCAGCTTGGCCATAGGGGGGATCACTGAAGCTTTCTTT. It translates to CASSLAIGGITEAFF. The gene calls are TRBV7-3 and TRBJ1-1; possible D gene TRBD1, 6 bases. V lost 3 bases to trimming and J lost 4 bases, with 15 bases between them. This CDR3 is built from 15 residues. CDR1 and CDR2 from the germline V gene are SGHTA and FQGTGA. Combining the CDR3 with reference TRBV7-3 and TRBJ1-1 gives the whole variable domain GAGVSQTPSNKVTEKGKYVELRCDPISGHTALYWYRQSLGQGPEFLIYFQGTGAADDSGLPNDRFFAVRPEGSVSTLKIQRTERGDSAVYLCASSLAIGGITEAFFGQGTRLTVV.

This clonotype was observed at least ten times. This rearrangement joins TRBV7-9 to TRBJ1-1; 8 bases fit TRBD1. The CDR3 has 15 residues. V lost 1 base and J lost 4; bases outside the gene matches: 5. From germline, CDR1 is SEHNR and CDR2 FQNEAQ (reference sequence). The CDR3 nucleotides read TGTGCCAGCAGCTTAGGGGACAGGATGGGCACTGAAGCTTTCTTT. Translation: CASSLGDRMGTEAFF. Full variable domain (rest looked up from reference TRBV7-9 and TRBJ1-1): DTGVSQNPRHKITKRGQNVTFRCDPISEHNRLYWYRQTLGQGPEFLTYFQNEAQLEKSRLLSDRFSAERPKGSFSTLEIQRTEQGDSAMYLCASSLGDRMGTEAFFGQGTRLTVV.

The gene calls are TRBV20-1 and TRBJ2-3; TRBD2 aligns across 12 bases. The CDR3 sequence is 14 residues long. With V trimmed by 6 bases and J by 4 bases, 5 bases remained unmatched. Germline CDR1 is DFQATT and CDR2 is SNEGSKA (reference sequence). The CDR3 region is CSAPLAGGSDTQYF. The CDR3 DNA sequence: TGCAGTGCGCCACTAGCGGGAGGTTCAGATACGCAGTATTTT.

This clonotype was recorded at least ten times. The chain links TRBV6-1 to TRBJ2-2, with unresolved D. V was pared by 8 bases and J by 6 bases, with 13 bases between. This CDR3 is built from 13 residues. CDR1 MNHNS and CDR2 SASEGT come from the germline V gene. Here the CDR3 reads CASLTLWPGELFF. Here the CDR3 DNA reads TGTGCCAGCTTGACTCTCTGGCCCGGGGAGCTGTTTTTT.

The chain is built from TRBV5-1 and TRBJ2-7, with 7 bases identical to TRBD2. The CDR3 is 16 amino acids. V was pared by 0 bases and J by 3 bases, with 9 bases of the junction left unmatched. CDR1 is SGHRS and CDR2 is YFSETQ in the germline V gene. The CDR3 sequence is CASSLGPTSRNYEQYF. CDR3 DNA: TGCGCCAGCAGCTTGGGACCGACTAGCCGAAACTACGAGCAGTACTTC.

In this sample, this clonotype turned up a few times. J is TRBJ2-1 and V is TRBV11-2; D possibly corresponds to TRBD2 (6 bases). V lost 5 bases and J 3 bases, leaving 14 bases between the germline ends. Germline V gene lookup returns CDR1 SGHAT and CDR2 FQNNGV. The CDR3 covers 15 residues. CDR3 nucleotides: TGTGCCAGCAGCGCCGGGGGTGGTGTCTACAATGAGCAGTTCTTC. Its protein product is CASSAGGGVYNEQFF.

This clonotype was counted a few times. V and J are TRBV11-1 and TRBJ1-1; 8 nucleotides line up with TRBD1. The CDR3 spans 14 residues. Germline trimming cut 5 bases from V and 4 bases from J; bases unmatched to any gene: 6. The germline V gene encodes CDR1 SGHAT and CDR2 FQDESV (reference sequence). DNA for the CDR3: TGTGCCAGCAGCCGTCGACAGGGGCCCACTGAAGCTTTCTTT. Its protein product is CASSRRQGPTEAFF. The whole variable domain, remainder taken from reference TRBV11-1 and TRBJ1-1, is EAEVAQSPRYKITEKSQAVAFWCDPISGHATLYWYRQILGQGPELLVQFQDESVVDDSQLPKDRFSAERLKGVDSTLKIQPAELGDSAMYLCASSRRQGPTEAFFGQGTRLTVV.

This clonotype was counted many times. The V call is TRBV2, the J call TRBJ2-1; the D call may be TRBD1 or TRBD2 (5 bases each). Trimming took 9 bases from V and 8 from J, leaving 17 bases between them. The CDR3 is 13 amino acids. Germline V lookup: CDR1 SNHLY, CDR2 FYNNEI. The CDR3 sequence: CASNRDLGDEQFF. The CDR3 nucleotides read TGTGCCAGTAACCGGGACCTAGGTGATGAGCAGTTCTTC.

This clonotype has a count of ten or more. This chain connects TRBV20-1 to TRBJ2-5; 8 positions agree with TRBD1. CDR1 DFQATT and CDR2 SNEGSKA come from the germline V gene (reference sequence). The trim removed 7 bases at V and 7 bases at J, leaving 11 bases unmatched. The CDR3 covers 13 residues. For the CDR3, the DNA is TGCAGTGTTATTTGGGGACAGGATGGGACCCAGTACTTC. Its protein is CSVIWGQDGTQYF.

This clonotype was counted at least ten times. This chain connects TRBV20-1 to TRBJ2-1; D gene uncertain. Trimming took 3 bases from V and 2 from J, leaving 11 bases between them. Germline loops: CDR1 DFQATT, CDR2 SNEGSKA (reference sequence). The CDR3 totals 14 residues. CDR3 nucleotides: TGCAGTGCTAGCAACGTTTTTCCCTACAATGAGCAGTTCTTC. Protein: CSASNVFPYNEQFF.

This clonotype was picked up many times. The chain has TRBV28 and TRBJ2-3; D tentatively reads TRBD1 or TRBD2 (5 bases each). Per the germline V gene, CDR1 is MDHEN and CDR2 is SYDVKM. Deletions cut 0 bases from V and 3 bases from J, with 7 bases between. There are 14 residues in the CDR3. The CDR3 DNA is TGTGCCAGCAGTTTATGGGGGGAAACAGATACGCAGTATTTT. It specifies CASSLWGETDTQYF.

Only a few counts were recorded for this clonotype. This sequence joins TRBV6-5 and TRBJ1-5; 10 bases fit TRBD1. J gave up 5 bases and V 2 bases, and 0 bases lay outside the gene matches. Germline-derived CDR1 and CDR2 are MNHEY and SVGAGI. The CDR3 is 14 residues long. As DNA, the CDR3 is TGTGCCAGCAGTTACGGACAGGGGGATCAGCCCCAGCATTTT. The encoded protein is CASSYGQGDQPQHF.

This clonotype was detected ten times or more. This chain joins TRBV29-1 and TRBJ1-4; unclear D gene. With 3 bases removed from V and 6 bases from J, the gap between germline ends came to 14 bases. This CDR3 contains 14 residues. In germline, CDR1 is SQVTM, CDR2 ANQGSEA. The CDR3 nucleotides read TGCAGCGTTGAGAGTCGCCCTCCAGATGAAAAACTGTTTTTT. Amino acid sequence: CSVESRPPDEKLFF.

This clonotype came up once. The chain carries TRBV6-1 and TRBJ2-3; D gene uncertain. This CDR3 comprises 15 residues. CDR1 is MNHNS, CDR2 SASEGT, per germline. V lost 6 bases to trimming and J lost 1 base, with 14 bases between them. Written as DNA, the CDR3 is TGTGCCAGCAGCCTCGCAAGGGCGGGCACAGATACGCAGTATTTT. Protein sequence: CASSLARAGTDTQYF.

In regard to this clonotype: This may stem from a read error, because a much larger clone lies one nucleotide away. The J gene is TRBJ2-3, the V gene TRBV30; D possibly corresponds to TRBD1 (5 bases). The CDR3 totals 13 residues. V was pared by 5 bases and J by 1 base, with 10 bases between. The germline V gene encodes CDR1 GTSNPN and CDR2 SVGIG (reference sequence). DNA of the CDR3: TGTGCCTGGGCAGGGAACCGCACAGATACGCAGTATTTT. Protein product: CAWAGNRTDTQYF.

This clonotype was seen only a few times. V is TRBV6-2 or TRBV6-3 and J is TRBJ2-7; TRBD1 aligns across 8 bases. The CDR3 totals 14 residues. Germline lookup yields CDR1 MNHEY and CDR2 SVGEGT. The V and J ends lost 8 bases and 1 base, in that order; junction bases with no gene match: 7. The CDR3 reads CASGQTGESYEQYF. CDR3 nucleotide sequence: TGTGCCAGCGGCCAGACAGGGGAGTCCTACGAGCAGTACTTC.

This clonotype was counted ten times or more. The V gene is TRBV7-9, the J gene TRBJ1-2; D is uncertain. Between the trimmed V and J ends, which lost 5 bases and 4 bases, there was a span of 11 bases. This CDR3 is built from 13 residues. CDR1 SEHNR and CDR2 FQNEAQ come from the germline V gene (reference sequence). The CDR3 loop reads CASSLGKTYGYTF. The CDR3 nucleotides are TGTGCCAGCAGCCTCGGGAAGACCTATGGCTACACCTTC. Combining the CDR3 with reference TRBV7-9 and TRBJ1-2 gives the whole variable domain DTGVSQNPRHKITKRGQNVTFRCDPISEHNRLYWYRQTLGQGPEFLTYFQNEAQLEKSRLLSDRFSAERPKGSFSTLEIQRTEQGDSAMYLCASSLGKTYGYTFGSGTRLTVV.

Ten or more counts support this clonotype. The V gene is TRBV30, the J gene TRBJ1-5, with D possibly being TRBD1 (5 bases). The V end was cut by 2 bases, the J end by 6 bases, with 11 bases between. This CDR3 spans 13 amino acids. The germline V gene encodes CDR1 GTSNPN and CDR2 SVGIG (reference sequence). This CDR3 reads CAWSRQGGQPQHF. DNA for the CDR3: TGTGCCTGGAGTCGGCAGGGCGGTCAGCCCCAGCATTTT. The full variable domain, its missing parts supplied by reference TRBV30 and TRBJ1-5, is SQTIHQWPATLVQPVGSPLSLECTVEGTSNPNLYWYRQAAGRGLQLLFYSVGIGQISSEVPQNLSASRPQDRQFILSSKKLLLSDSGFYLCAWSRQGGQPQHFGDGTRLSIL.